This T cell receptor beta chain was retrieved from a study of OX40 agonist ivuxolimab in advanced cancers. Concerning the study at large: The costimulatory receptor OX40 (CD134) was targeted by ivuxolimab, a fully human IgG2 agonistic monoclonal antibody. The paper reports the monotherapy dose-escalation portion (N = 52 patients) of the phase I ivuxolimab trial. The purpose of peripheral TCRbeta sequencing was to test whether ivuxolimab changed TCR sequence diversity and led to clonal T-cell expansion. The dose-escalation cohort was 82.7% male with a mean age of approximately 60 years, ranging from roughly 23 to 90. Partial responses were achieved by three dose-escalation patients, of whom one had hepatocellular carcinoma and two had cutaneous melanoma. Intravenous ivuxolimab was administered to patients every 2 weeks at six dose levels: 0.01, 0.1, 0.3, 1.5, 3 and 10 mg/kg. Of the roughly 51 dose-escalation patients, hepatocellular carcinoma was present in about 19, melanoma in approximately 15, renal cell carcinoma in 9 and head and neck cancer in 9. Patients were allowed to have had prior anti-PD-1, anti-PD-L1 or anti-CTLA-4 therapy, and approximately 37% of the dose-escalation patients had been treated with checkpoint inhibitors.

Genomic DNA was isolated from the sorted cells so that the TCRbeta CDR3 region could be sequenced. The immunoSEQ Assay was used to sequence the TCRbeta CDR3 regions. Here the immuneACCESS table is served through TCRdb, limited to in-frame sequences with V and J called. Missing clones are a known gap in these copies; in checked studies unresolved V genes cover under half, and the rest lacks a known reason. Within this sample are 16,000 or so clones, with about 75% of them counted one time only. Roughly an eighth of the sample goes to the ten largest clones. The trial excluded patients who had a history of autoimmune disease or who were on systemic immunosuppression. Peripheral blood for TCR sequencing was collected from all dose cohorts at baseline, on cycle 4 day 1, and on cycle 7 day 1. The samples were drawn from a first-in-human, open-label, multicenter phase I dose-escalation trial of ivuxolimab. Adults with locally advanced or metastatic melanoma, renal cell, hepatocellular, or head and neck squamous cell carcinoma were enrolled in the trial. Before TCR sequencing, CD4+ T cells and CD8+ T cells were sorted from peripheral blood as separate populations.

Taken from cysteine to phenylalanine, the CDR3 has 11 residues. Left in the record is the CDR3 DNA by itself, 33 bases read in frame from the first base. V gives up 2 bases and J gives up 6 bases, and the segment between their germline ends measures 6 bases. CDR1 and CDR2, per the germline V gene, are SGHRS and YFSETQ. Comments on this clone: Its antigen is currently not known. Base-call qualities are not available, and no considerably larger clone is one nucleotide away.

Study-level results and caveats: The antigen specificity of the peripheral T cells that underwent clonal expansion was not determined. Low levels of normalized T-cell clonal expansion were also seen in some nonresponding patients. After ivuxolimab, expanded clones were on average more numerous among CD8+ T cells than among CD4+ T cells. Clonal expansion of both CD4+ and CD8+ blood T cells was observed from baseline to week 6 at doses 0.1 to 3.0 mg/kg. Partial responders in the 0.1-3.0 mg/kg groups had among the lowest normalized peripheral clonal expansion, especially among CD8+ T cells.

The receptor chain draws on TRBV5-1 and TRBJ2-7, with TRBD1 tentatively as D gene (6 bases match). The sequenced sample was CD4+ or CD8+ T cells sorted from blood, obtained in a trial of the OX40 agonist ivuxolimab. The origin of this receptor is an adult with an advanced solid tumor such as melanoma, head and neck, liver or kidney cancer. The CDR3 protein sequence reads: CASSLGGEQYF. The nucleotides are TGCGCCAGCAGCTTAGGGGGCGAGCAGTACTTC.